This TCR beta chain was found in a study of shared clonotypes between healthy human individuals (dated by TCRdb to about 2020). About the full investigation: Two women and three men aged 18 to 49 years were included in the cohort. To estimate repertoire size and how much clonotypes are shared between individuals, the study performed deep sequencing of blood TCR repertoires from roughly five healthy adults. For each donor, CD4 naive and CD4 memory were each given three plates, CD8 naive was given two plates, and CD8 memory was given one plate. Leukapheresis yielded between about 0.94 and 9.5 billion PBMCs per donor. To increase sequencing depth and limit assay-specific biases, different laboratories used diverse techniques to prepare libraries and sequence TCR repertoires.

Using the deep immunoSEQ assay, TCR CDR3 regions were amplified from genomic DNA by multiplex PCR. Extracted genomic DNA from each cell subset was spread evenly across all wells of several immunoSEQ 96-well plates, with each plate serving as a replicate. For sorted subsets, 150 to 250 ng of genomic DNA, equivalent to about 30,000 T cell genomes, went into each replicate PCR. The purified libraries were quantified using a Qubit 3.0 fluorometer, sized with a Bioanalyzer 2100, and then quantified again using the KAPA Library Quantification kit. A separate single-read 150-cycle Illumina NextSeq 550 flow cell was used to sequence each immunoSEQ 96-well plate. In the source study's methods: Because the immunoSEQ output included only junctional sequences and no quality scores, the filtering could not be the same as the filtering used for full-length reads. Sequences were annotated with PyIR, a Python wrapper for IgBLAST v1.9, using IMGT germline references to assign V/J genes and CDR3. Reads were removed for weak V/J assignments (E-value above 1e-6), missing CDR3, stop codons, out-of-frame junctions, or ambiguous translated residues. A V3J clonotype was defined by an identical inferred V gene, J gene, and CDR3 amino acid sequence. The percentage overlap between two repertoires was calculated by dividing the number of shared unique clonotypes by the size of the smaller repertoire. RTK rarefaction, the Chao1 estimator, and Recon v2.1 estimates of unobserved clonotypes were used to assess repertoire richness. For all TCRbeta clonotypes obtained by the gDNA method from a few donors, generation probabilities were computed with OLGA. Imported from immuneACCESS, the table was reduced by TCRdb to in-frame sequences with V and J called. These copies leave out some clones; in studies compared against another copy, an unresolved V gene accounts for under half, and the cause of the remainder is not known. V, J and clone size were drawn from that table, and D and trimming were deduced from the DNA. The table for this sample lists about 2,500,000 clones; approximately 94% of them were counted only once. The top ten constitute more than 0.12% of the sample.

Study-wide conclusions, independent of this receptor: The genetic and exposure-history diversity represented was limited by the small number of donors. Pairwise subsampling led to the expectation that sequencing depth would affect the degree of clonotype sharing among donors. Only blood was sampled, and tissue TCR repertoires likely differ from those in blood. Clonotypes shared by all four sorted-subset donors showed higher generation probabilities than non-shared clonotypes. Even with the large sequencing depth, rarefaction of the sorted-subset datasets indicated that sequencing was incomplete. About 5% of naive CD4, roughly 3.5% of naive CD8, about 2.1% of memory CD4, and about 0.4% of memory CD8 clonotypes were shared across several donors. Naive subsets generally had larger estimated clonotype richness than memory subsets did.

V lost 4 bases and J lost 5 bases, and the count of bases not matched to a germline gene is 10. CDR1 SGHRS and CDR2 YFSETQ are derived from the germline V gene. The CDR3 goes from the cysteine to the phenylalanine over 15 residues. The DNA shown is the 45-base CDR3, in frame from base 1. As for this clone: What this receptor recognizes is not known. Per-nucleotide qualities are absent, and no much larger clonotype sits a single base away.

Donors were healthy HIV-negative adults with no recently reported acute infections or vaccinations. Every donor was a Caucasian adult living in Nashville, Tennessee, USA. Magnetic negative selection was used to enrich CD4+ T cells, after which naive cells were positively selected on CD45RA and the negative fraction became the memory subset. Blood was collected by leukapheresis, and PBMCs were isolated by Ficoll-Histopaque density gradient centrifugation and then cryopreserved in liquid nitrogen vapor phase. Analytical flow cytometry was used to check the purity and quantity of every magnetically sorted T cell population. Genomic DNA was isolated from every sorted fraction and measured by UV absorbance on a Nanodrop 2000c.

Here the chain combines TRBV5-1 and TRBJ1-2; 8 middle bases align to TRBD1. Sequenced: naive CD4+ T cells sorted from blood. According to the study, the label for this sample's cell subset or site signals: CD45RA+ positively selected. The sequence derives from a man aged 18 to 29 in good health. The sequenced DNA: TGCGCCAGCAGCCCCACCTCCGGGACAGGTTATGGCTACACCTTC. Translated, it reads CASSPTSGTGYGYTF.